These T cell receptor beta chains were read from a single sample in a study of blood T cells in healthy people across ages. TCRdb passed the 5' RACE reads through MiXCR, listing each CDR3 protein once. Altogether roughly 1.6 million distinct CDR3 sequences are present, almost 35% being singletons, with the ten largest covering over 9%. Source material: blood. The receptors stem from a woman aged 25 to 39 in good health. Each CDR3 is given with its conserved first and last residue. The D gene is left open where the match is weak. Size tells how often a clone was seen (once, few, many) or the class of an expanded clone, and some rows leave it out.

D gene: TRBD1; clone size: many; J gene: TRBJ2-7; V gene: TRBV12-3/TRBV12-4; CDR3 DNA: TGTGCCAGCAGTGACAGGGGAGGGCAGTACTTC; CDR3 protein: CASSDRGGQYF
D gene: NA; clone size: NA; J gene: TRBJ2-1; V gene: TRBV5-4; CDR3 DNA: TGTGCCAGCAGCTTGGGAGGGGGAGCGGCGGGCAATGAGCAGTTCTTC; CDR3 protein: CASSLGGGAAGNEQFF
D gene: NA; clone size: few; J gene: TRBJ2-1; V gene: TRBV20-1; CDR3 DNA: TGCAGTGCTAGAGATCTGGCTGGTGAGCAGTTCTTC; CDR3 protein: CSARDLAGEQFF
D gene: NA; clone size: few; J gene: TRBJ1-2; V gene: TRBV18; CDR3 DNA: TGTGCCAGCTCACCTGATCCGGCCCCGGGGGGCTACACCTTC; CDR3 protein: CASSPDPAPGGYTF
D gene: NA; clone size: NA; J gene: TRBJ1-2; V gene: TRBV18; CDR3 DNA: TGTGCCAGCTCGAACGGGAAGGACTATGGCTACACCTTC; CDR3 protein: CASSNGKDYGYTF
D gene: NA; clone size: NA; J gene: TRBJ1-6; V gene: TRBV12-3/TRBV12-4; CDR3 DNA: TGTGCCAGCAGTTTTAACGCGGGCAATTCACCCCTCCACTTT; CDR3 protein: CASSFNAGNSPLHF
D gene: NA; clone size: many; J gene: TRBJ2-3; V gene: TRBV27; CDR3 DNA: TGTGCCAGCAGTTGGGGGAGCGCAGATACGCAGTATTTT; CDR3 protein: CASSWGSADTQYF
D gene: NA; clone size: NA; J gene: TRBJ1-4; V gene: TRBV5-1; CDR3 DNA: TGCGCCAGCAGCTCGGGACACCCGCTGAATAATGAAAAACTGTTTTTT; CDR3 protein: CASSSGHPLNNEKLFF
D gene: NA; clone size: many; J gene: TRBJ2-7; V gene: TRBV30; CDR3 DNA: TGTGCCTGGAGTTCAACCTACGAGCAGTACTTC; CDR3 protein: CAWSSTYEQYF
D gene: NA; clone size: few; J gene: TRBJ2-7; V gene: TRBV10-3; CDR3 DNA: TGTGCCATCAGTGGTCCTGGGAGCTACGAGCAGTACTTC; CDR3 protein: CAISGPGSYEQYF
D gene: NA; clone size: NA; J gene: TRBJ2-6; V gene: TRBV5-5; CDR3 DNA: TGTGCCAGCAGCTCGATAGGGTCCCCGGGGTCCCCCTCTGGGGCCAACGTCCTGACTTTC; CDR3 protein: CASSSIGSPGSPSGANVLTF
D gene: NA; clone size: few; J gene: TRBJ1-2; V gene: TRBV12-3/TRBV12-4; CDR3 DNA: TGTGCCAGCACAGAGCTGAGCGGCTGCACCTTC; CDR3 protein: CASTELSGCTF
D gene: NA; clone size: few; J gene: TRBJ1-1; V gene: TRBV3-1; CDR3 DNA: TGTGCCAGCAGCCAGCCTCAGCAGGGGAACACTGAAGCTTTCTTT; CDR3 protein: CASSQPQQGNTEAFF
D gene: NA; clone size: NA; J gene: TRBJ1-5; V gene: TRBV10-3; CDR3 DNA: TGTGCCATCATGCAAGGTAGCAATCAGCCCCAGCATTTT; CDR3 protein: CAIMQGSNQPQHF
D gene: NA; clone size: NA; J gene: TRBJ2-1; V gene: TRBV5-1; CDR3 DNA: TGCGCCAGCAGCTTACAGGGAATATTGGATGAGCAGTTCTTC; CDR3 protein: CASSLQGILDEQFF
D gene: NA; clone size: few; J gene: TRBJ2-7; V gene: TRBV20-1; CDR3 DNA: TGCAGTGCTAGAGGGTATACCGAGCAGTACTTC; CDR3 protein: CSARGYTEQYF
D gene: NA; clone size: many; J gene: TRBJ2-5; V gene: TRBV29-1; CDR3 DNA: TGCAGCGTGACGGCCGGGGTTGAGACCCAGTACTTC; CDR3 protein: CSVTAGVETQYF
D gene: NA; clone size: NA; J gene: TRBJ1-5; V gene: TRBV6-1; CDR3 DNA: TGTGCCAGCATTCTAGATAGCAATCAGCCCCAGCATTTT; CDR3 protein: CASILDSNQPQHF
D gene: NA; clone size: NA; J gene: TRBJ2-3; V gene: TRBV3-1; CDR3 DNA: TGTGCCAGCGCCGGGTTGGGGGGGCCTAGCACAGATACGCAGTATTTT; CDR3 protein: CASAGLGGPSTDTQYF
D gene: NA; clone size: NA; J gene: TRBJ1-2; V gene: TRBV7-9; CDR3 DNA: TGTGCCAGCACCAGGGAGGATGCGCAGGGAATGGGCTACACCTTC; CDR3 protein: CASTREDAQGMGYTF
D gene: NA; clone size: many; J gene: TRBJ2-6; V gene: TRBV29-1; CDR3 DNA: TGCAGCGTTGAAGAGTATGGCAGAAGCTCTGGGGCCAACGTCCTGACTTTC; CDR3 protein: CSVEEYGRSSGANVLTF
D gene: NA; clone size: few; J gene: TRBJ2-3; V gene: TRBV5-1; CDR3 DNA: TGCGCCAGCAGTCCGGTTGTCCAAGATACGCAGTATTTT; CDR3 protein: CASSPVVQDTQYF
D gene: NA; clone size: many; J gene: TRBJ2-5; V gene: TRBV6-1; CDR3 DNA: TGTGCCAGCAGTTCTGAGGCCCAAGAGACCCAGTACTTC; CDR3 protein: CASSSEAQETQYF
D gene: TRBD2; clone size: once; J gene: TRBJ2-1; V gene: TRBV4-1; CDR3 DNA: TGCGCCAGCAGCCCAGCAGTCGGGACTAGACACAATGAGCAGTTCTTC; CDR3 protein: CASSPAVGTRHNEQFF
D gene: NA; clone size: many; J gene: TRBJ2-4; V gene: TRBV27; CDR3 DNA: TGTGCCAGCAGTTTTAGTCCAGGGCTGGGCATTCAGTACTTC; CDR3 protein: CASSFSPGLGIQYF
D gene: TRBD2; clone size: NA; J gene: TRBJ2-1; V gene: TRBV5-1; CDR3 DNA: TGCGCCGGCAGCCTAGCGGGAGAGCAGTTCTTC; CDR3 protein: CAGSLAGEQFF